This TCR beta chain originates from a study of identical twins. The study's findings and limits: Twins' excess sharing was less marked for out-of-frame beta sequences. The study found excess low generation probability among twin-shared out-of-frame alpha sequences. Among monozygotic twins, out-of-frame TCR alpha sharing exceeded what models predicted.

After template switching added a universal primer site, the resulting cDNA carried unique molecular identifiers. TCRdb reprocessed the 5' RACE reads via MiXCR and lists one record per CDR3 protein. The sample lists around 370,000 distinct CDR3 sequences, about 10% occurring once. Trimming stripped 0 bases from V and 8 bases from J, with 16 bases between. The CDR3 consists of 15 residues. Per the germline V gene, CDR1 is MNHEY and CDR2 is SVGAGI. Many counts were recorded for this clonotype. Antigen unknown. The clonotype originates from a woman between 50 and 59 years old in good health. The sample was naive T cells sorted from blood. The chain links TRBV6-5 to TRBJ2-5, with D perhaps TRBD1 or TRBD2 (5 bases each). As DNA, the CDR3 is TGTGCCAGCAGTTACTCGAGCGGCAGGGCTGAAACCCAGTACTTC. Translated: CASSYSSGRAETQYF.